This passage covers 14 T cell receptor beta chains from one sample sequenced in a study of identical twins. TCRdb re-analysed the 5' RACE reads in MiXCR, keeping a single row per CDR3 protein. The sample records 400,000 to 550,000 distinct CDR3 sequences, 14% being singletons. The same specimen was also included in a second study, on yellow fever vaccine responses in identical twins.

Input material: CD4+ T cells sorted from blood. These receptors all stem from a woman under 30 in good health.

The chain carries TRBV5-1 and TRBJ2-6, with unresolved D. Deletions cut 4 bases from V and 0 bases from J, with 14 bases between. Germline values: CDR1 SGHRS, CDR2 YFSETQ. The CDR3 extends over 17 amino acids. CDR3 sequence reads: CASSPWAVHSGANVLTF. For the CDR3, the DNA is TGCGCCAGCAGCCCCTGGGCGGTGCACTCTGGGGCCAACGTCCTGACTTTC.

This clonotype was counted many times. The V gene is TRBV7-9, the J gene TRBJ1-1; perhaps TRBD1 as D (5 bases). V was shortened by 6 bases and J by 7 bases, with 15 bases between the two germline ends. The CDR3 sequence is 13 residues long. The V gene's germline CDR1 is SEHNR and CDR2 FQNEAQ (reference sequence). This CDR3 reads CASSRGKTVEAFF. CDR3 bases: TGTGCCAGCAGTAGGGGTAAAACAGTTGAAGCTTTCTTT.

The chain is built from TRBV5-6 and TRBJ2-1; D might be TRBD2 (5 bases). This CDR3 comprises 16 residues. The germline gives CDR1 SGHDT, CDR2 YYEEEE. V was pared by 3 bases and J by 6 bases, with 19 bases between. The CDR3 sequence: CASSSYSPSGFNEQFF. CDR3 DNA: TGTGCCAGCAGCTCGTATTCCCCCTCGGGATTCAATGAGCAGTTCTTC.

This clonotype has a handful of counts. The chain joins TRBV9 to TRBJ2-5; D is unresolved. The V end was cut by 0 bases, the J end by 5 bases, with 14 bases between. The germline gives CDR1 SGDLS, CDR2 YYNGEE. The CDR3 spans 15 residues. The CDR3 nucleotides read TGTGCCAGCAGCGTAGCTTCCGGGTCACGGGAGACCCAGTACTTC. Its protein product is CASSVASGSRETQYF.

The CDR3: CSASPRSSLTYEQYF. The CDR3, as DNA: TGCAGTGCTAGTCCCAGAAGTAGCCTAACCTACGAGCAGTACTTC. The V and J genes are TRBV20-1 and TRBJ2-7; D unclear. The CDR3 loop spans 15 amino acids. The germline CDR1 and CDR2 sequences are DFQATT and SNEGSKA (reference sequence). Trimming took off 3 bases at V and 2 bases at J, with 17 bases between the two ends.

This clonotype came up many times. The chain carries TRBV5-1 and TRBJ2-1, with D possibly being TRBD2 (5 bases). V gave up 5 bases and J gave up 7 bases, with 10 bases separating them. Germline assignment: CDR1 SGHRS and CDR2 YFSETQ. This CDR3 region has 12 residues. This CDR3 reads CASSPGWNEQFF. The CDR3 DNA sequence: TGCGCCAGCAGTCCGGGGTGGAATGAGCAGTTCTTC.

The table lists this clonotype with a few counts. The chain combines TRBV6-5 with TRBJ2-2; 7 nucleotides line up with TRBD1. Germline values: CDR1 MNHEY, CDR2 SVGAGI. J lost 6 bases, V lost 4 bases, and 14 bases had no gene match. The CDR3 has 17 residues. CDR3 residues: CASSWPPGQSFSGELFF. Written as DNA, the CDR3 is TGTGCCAGCAGTTGGCCACCGGGACAGTCGTTTTCCGGGGAGCTGTTTTTT.

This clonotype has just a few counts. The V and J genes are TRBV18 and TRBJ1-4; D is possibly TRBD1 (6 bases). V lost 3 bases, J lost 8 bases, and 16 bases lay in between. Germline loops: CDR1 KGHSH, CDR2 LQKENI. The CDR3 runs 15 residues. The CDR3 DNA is TGTGCCAGCTCACCCGACAGGAAGGGAAAAGAAAAACTGTTTTTT. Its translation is CASSPDRKGKEKLFF.

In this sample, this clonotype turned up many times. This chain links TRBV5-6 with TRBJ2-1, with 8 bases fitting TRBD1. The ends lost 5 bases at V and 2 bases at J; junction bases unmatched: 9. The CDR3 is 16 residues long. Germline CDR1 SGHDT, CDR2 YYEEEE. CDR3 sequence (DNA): TGTGCCAGCAGTCCCACAGGGGGTAGGACCTACAATGAGCAGTTCTTC. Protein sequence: CASSPTGGRTYNEQFF.

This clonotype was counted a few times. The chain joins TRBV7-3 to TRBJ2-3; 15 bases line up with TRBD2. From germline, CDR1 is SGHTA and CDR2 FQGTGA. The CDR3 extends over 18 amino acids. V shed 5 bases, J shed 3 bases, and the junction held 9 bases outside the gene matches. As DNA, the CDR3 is TGTGCCAGCAGCCGATATGGACTAGCGGGGGGGCAGACAGATACGCAGTATTTT. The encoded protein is CASSRYGLAGGQTDTQYF.

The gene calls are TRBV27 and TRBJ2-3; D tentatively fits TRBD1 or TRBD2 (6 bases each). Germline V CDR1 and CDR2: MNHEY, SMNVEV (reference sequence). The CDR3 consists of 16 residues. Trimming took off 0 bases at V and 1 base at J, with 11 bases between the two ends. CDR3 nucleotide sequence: TGTGCCAGCAGTTTATCGAAGGGGGGAGGCACAGATACGCAGTATTTT. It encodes CASSLSKGGGTDTQYF.

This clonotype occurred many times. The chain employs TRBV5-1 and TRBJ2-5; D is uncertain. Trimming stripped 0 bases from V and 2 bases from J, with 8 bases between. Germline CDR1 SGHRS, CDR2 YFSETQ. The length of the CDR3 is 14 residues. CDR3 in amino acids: CASSLGDKQETQYF. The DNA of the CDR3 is TGCGCCAGCAGCTTGGGCGACAAGCAAGAGACCCAGTACTTC.

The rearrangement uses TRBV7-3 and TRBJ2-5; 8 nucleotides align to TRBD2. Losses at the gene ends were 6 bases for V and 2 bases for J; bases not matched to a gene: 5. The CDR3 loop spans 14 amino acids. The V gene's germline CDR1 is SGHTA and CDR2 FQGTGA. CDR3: CASSSGLAQETQYF. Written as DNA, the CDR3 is TGTGCCAGCAGTTCTGGACTAGCTCAAGAGACCCAGTACTTC.

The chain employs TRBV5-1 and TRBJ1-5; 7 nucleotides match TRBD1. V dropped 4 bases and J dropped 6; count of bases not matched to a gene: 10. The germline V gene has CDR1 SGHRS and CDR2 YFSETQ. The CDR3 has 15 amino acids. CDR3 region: CASSETPGGFQPQHF. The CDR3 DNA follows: TGCGCCAGCAGCGAAACGCCAGGGGGTTTTCAGCCCCAGCATTTT.